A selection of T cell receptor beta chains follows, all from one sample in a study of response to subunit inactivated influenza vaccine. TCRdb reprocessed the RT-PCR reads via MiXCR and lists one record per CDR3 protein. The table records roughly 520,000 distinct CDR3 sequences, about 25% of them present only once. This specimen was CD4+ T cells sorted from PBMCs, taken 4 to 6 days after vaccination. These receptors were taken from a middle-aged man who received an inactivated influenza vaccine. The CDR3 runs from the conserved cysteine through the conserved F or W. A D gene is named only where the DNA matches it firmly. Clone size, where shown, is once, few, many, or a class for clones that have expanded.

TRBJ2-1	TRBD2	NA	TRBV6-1	TGTGCCAGCAGTCAGGGGACTAGAAACAATGAGCAGTTCTTC	CASSQGTRNNEQFF
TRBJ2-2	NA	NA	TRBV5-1	TGCGCCAGCACCCCGGGCGGGGCGGACACCGGGGAGCTGTTTTTT	CASTPGGADTGELFF
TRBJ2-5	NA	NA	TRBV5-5	TGTGCCAGCAGCGTTGGGACCGGTGAGGGCCAGTACTTC	CASSVGTGEGQYF
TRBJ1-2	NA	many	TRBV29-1	TGCAGCGTTGAACAGGCTACGGGTAGCTACACCTTC	CSVEQATGSYTF
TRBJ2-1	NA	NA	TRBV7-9	TGTGCCAGCAGCTTACTCAAATGGGCCACTTACAATGAGCAGTTCTTC	CASSLLKWATYNEQFF
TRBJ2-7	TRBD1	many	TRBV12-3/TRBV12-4	TGTGCCAGCAGTTTACAGGGGGCGTACGAGCAGTACTTC	CASSLQGAYEQYF
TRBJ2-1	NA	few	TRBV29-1	TGCAGCGTTAGGTCAGGGGGGCGGGATGAGCAGTTCTTC	CSVRSGGRDEQFF
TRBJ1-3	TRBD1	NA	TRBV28	TGTGCCAGCAGACCAGGGGGTGGAAACACCATATATTTT	CASRPGGGNTIYF
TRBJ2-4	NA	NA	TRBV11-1	TGTGCCAGCAGCGAGATATCCAACAGGGCTCTAGCCAAAAACATTCAGTACTTC	CASSEISNRALAKNIQYF
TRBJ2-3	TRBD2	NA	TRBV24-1	TGTGCCACCAGCAAAAAACGACTAGCCCCCAGCTCAGATACGCAGTATTTT	CATSKKRLAPSSDTQYF
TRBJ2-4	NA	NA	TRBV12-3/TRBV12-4	TGTGCCAGCAGTAGATCTATTAGGGACATTCAGTACTTC	CASSRSIRDIQYF
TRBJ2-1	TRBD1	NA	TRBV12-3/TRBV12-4	TGTGCCAGCAGGCAACAGGGGGCTTCCTACAATGAGCAGTTCTTC	CASRQQGASYNEQFF
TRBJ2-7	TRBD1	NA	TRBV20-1	TGCAGTGCTGGTCTGCCGGGACAGAGAAGGGACGAGCAGTACTTC	CSAGLPGQRRDEQYF
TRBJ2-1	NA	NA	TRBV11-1	TGTGCCAGCAGCTCGGTAGGGGGGACGCTGACCTCCAGCTCCTACAATGAGCAGTTCTTC	CASSSVGGTLTSSSYNEQFF
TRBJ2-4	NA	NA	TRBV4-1	TGCGCCAGCAGCCAAGTAGGACTTAACATTCAGTACTTC	CASSQVGLNIQYF
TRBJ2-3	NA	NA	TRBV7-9	TGTGCCAGCAGCTTAGGGCTAGATGGCACAGATACGCAGTATTTT	CASSLGLDGTDTQYF
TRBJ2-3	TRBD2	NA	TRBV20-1	TGCAGTGCTAGAGATCGGCTAGCGGGGTGGTCAGATACGCAGTATTTT	CSARDRLAGWSDTQYF
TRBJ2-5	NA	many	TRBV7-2	TGTGCCAGCAGCTTAGCGGGGAACCAACAAGAGACCCAGTACTTC	CASSLAGNQQETQYF
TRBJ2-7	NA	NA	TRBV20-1	TGCAGTGCTAGATTAGGACAGCGACGTTGGGACGAGCAGTACTTC	CSARLGQRRWDEQYF
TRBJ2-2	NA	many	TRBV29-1	TGCAGCGTTGACAGGGGGAACACCGGGGAGCTGTTTTTT	CSVDRGNTGELFF
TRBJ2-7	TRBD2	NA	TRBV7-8	TGTGCCAGCAGCCCAGCTGCTAGCGGGAGATTCAGCGAGCAGTACTTC	CASSPAASGRFSEQYF
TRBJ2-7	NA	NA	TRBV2	TGTGCCAGCTCAGGAGGGCAGGGATACTCCTACGAGCAGTACTTC	CASSGGQGYSYEQYF
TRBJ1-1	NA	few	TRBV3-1	TGTGCCAGCAGCCAGGGTACCACTGAAGCTTTCTTT	CASSQGTTEAFF
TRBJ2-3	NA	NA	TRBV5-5	TGTGCCAGCAGCTCGAGAACAGGGTCCAGCACAGATACGCAGTATTTT	CASSSRTGSSTDTQYF
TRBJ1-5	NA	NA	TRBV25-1	TGTGCCAGCAGTGAAGCGGGGCCGAGTCAGCCCCAGCATTTT	CASSEAGPSQPQHF
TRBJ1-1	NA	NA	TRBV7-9	TGTGCCAGCAGCTTAAACCAATTTGCCACTGAAGCTTTCTTT	CASSLNQFATEAFF
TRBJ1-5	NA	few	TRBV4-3	TGCGCCAGCAGCCAAGGTAGGAGCCAGCCCCAGCATTTT	CASSQGRSQPQHF
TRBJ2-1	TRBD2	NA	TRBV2	TGTGCCAGCAGTCAGACTAGCGGCCTCGGGAATGAGCAGTTCTTC	CASSQTSGLGNEQFF
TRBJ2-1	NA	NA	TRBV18	TGTGCCAGCTCAGGCTTCCGTGGGGACAATGAGCAGTTCTTC	CASSGFRGDNEQFF
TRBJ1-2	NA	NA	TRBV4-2	TGTGCCATGAGCCCCGGGCTCGTATATGGCTACACCTTC	CAMSPGLVYGYTF
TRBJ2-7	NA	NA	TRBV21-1	TGTGCCAGCAGCAAAGGGCAGGGGGGTTCCGAGCAGTACTTC	CASSKGQGGSEQYF
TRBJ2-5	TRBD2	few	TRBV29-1	TGCAGCGTTCCCCTAGCGGGGAAAGAGACCCAGTACTTC	CSVPLAGKETQYF
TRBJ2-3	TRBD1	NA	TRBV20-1	TGCAGTGCATACGGGACAGAGACTAGCACAGATACGCAGTATTTT	CSAYGTETSTDTQYF
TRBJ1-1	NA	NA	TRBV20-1	TGCAGTGCCGTCCAGGGCATGAACACTGAAGCTTTCTTT	CSAVQGMNTEAFF
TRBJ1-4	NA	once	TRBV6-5	TGTGCCAGCAGTTACTGGCAGGGAAGTGAAAAACTGTTTTTT	CASSYWQGSEKLFF
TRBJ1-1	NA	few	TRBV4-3	TGCGCCAGCAGCCAAGAGAAGCTGGGAACGGGTGAAGCTTTCTTT	CASSQEKLGTGEAFF
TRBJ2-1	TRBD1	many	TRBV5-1	TGCGCCAGCAGCTTGGGGGACAGGGTAGGAAATGAGCAGTTCTTC	CASSLGDRVGNEQFF
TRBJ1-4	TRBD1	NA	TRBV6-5	TGTGCCAGCAGTTACTCGAGGGGACAGGGGAATGAAAAACTGTTTTTT	CASSYSRGQGNEKLFF
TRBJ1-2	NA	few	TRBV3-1	TGTGCCAGCAGCCAAGAAAGGCAGAGACCTAACTATGGCTACACCTTC	CASSQERQRPNYGYTF
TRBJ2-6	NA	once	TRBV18	TGTGCCAGCTCCCCCGGGACTCCCAGCTCTGGGGCCAACGTCCTGACTTTC	CASSPGTPSSGANVLTF
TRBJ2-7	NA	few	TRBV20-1	TGCAGTGCTTACCAGGGTTCCTACGAGCAGTACTTC	CSAYQGSYEQYF
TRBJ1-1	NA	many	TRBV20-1	TGCAGTGCTAGAGACTGGGCGAACACTGAAGCTTTCTTT	CSARDWANTEAFF
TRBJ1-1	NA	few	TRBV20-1	TGCAGTGCTAGAGTTGGCAGCCAGAACACTGAAGCTTTCTTT	CSARVGSQNTEAFF
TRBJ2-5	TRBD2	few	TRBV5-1	TGCGCCAGCAGCTCTACTAGCGTTGGGGAGACCCAGTACTTC	CASSSTSVGETQYF
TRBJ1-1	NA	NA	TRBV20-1	TGCAGCGCCCAGATGTACAGGAACACTGAAGCTTTCTTT	CSAQMYRNTEAFF
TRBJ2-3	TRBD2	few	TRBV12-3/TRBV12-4	TGTGCCAGCAGTTCTCTGGGAAGCGGGGGGCCTCTTACTAGCACAGATACGCAGTATTTT	CASSSLGSGGPLTSTDTQYF
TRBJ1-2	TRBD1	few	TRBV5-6	TGTGCCAGCAGCCTGGGGACAGGGAAGGACACCTTC	CASSLGTGKDTF